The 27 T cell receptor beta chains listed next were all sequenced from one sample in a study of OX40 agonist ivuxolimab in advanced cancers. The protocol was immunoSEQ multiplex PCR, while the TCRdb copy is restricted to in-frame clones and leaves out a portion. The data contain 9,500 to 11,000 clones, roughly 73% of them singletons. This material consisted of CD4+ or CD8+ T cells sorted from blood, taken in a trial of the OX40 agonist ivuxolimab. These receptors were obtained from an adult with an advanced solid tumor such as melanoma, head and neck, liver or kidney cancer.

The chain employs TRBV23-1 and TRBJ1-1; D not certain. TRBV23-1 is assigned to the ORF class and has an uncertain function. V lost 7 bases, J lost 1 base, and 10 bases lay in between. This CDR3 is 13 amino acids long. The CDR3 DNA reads TGCGCCAGCACGGGTGGCGCGAACACTGAAGCTTTCTTT. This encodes CASTGGANTEAFF.

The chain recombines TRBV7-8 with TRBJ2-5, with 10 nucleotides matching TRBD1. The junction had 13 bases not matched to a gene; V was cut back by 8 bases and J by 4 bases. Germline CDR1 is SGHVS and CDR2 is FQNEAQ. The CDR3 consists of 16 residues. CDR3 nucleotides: TGTGCCAGCGAAGGGGCGACAGGGGGCATAGGAGAGACCCAGTACTTC. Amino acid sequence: CASEGATGGIGETQYF.

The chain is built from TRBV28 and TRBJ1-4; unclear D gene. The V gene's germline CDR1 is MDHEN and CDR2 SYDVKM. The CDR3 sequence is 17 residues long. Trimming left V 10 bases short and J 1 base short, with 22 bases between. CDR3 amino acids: CATETRWWTGTNEKLFF. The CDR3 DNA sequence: TGTGCCACCGAGACGAGGTGGTGGACGGGAACTAATGAAAAACTGTTTTTT. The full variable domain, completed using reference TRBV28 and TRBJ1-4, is DVKVTQSSRYLVKRTGEKVFLECVQDMDHENMFWYRQDPGLGLRLIYFSYDVKMKEKGDIPEGYSVSREKKERFSLILESASTNQTSMYLCATETRWWTGTNEKLFFGSGTQLSVL.

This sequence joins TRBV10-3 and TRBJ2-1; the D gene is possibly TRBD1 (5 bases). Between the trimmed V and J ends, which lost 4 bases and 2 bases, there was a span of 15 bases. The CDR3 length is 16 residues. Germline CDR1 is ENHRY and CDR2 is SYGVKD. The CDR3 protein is CAISALWTDTYNEQFF. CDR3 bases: TGTGCCATCAGTGCACTTTGGACGGACACCTACAATGAGCAGTTCTTC.

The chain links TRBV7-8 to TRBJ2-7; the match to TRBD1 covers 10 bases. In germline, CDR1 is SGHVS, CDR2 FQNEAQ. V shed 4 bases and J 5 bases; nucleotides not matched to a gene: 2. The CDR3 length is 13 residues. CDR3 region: CASSSGTGDEQYF. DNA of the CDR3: TGTGCCAGCAGCTCAGGGACAGGGGACGAGCAGTACTTC.

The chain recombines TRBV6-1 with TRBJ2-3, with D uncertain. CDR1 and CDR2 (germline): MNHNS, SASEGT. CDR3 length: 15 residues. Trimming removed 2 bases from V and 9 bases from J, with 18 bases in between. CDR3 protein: CASSETPTGSMTQYF. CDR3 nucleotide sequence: TGTGCCAGCAGTGAAACCCCTACGGGCTCCATGACGCAGTATTTT.

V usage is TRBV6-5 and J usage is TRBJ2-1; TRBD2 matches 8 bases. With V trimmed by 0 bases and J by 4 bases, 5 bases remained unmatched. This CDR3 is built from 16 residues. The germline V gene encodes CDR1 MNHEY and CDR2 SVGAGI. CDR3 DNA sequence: TGTGCCAGCAGTTACTCAGCGGGAGAAAGGTACAATGAGCAGTTCTTC. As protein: CASSYSAGERYNEQFF.

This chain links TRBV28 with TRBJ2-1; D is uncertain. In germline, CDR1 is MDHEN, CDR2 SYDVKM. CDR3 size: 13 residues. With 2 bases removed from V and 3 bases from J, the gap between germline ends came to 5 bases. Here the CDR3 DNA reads TGTGCCAGCAGTTTAGAAGGCTACAATGAGCAGTTCTTC. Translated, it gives CASSLEGYNEQFF. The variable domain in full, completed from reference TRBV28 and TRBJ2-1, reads DVKVTQSSRYLVKRTGEKVFLECVQDMDHENMFWYRQDPGLGLRLIYFSYDVKMKEKGDIPEGYSVSREKKERFSLILESASTNQTSMYLCASSLEGYNEQFFGPGTRLTVL.

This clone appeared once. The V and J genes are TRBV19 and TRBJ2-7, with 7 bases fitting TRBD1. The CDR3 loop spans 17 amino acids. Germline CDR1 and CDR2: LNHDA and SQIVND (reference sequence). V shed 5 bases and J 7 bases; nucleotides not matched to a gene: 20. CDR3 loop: CASSAIGRQGPYEEQYF. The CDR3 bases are TGTGCCAGTAGTGCCATAGGCAGACAGGGCCCGTACGAAGAGCAGTACTTC. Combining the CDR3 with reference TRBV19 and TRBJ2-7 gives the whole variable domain DGGITQSPKYLFRKEGQNVTLSCEQNLNHDAMYWYRQDPGQGLRLIYYSQIVNDFQKGDIAEGYSVSREKKESFPLTVTSAQKNPTAFYLCASSAIGRQGPYEEQYFGPGTRLTVT.

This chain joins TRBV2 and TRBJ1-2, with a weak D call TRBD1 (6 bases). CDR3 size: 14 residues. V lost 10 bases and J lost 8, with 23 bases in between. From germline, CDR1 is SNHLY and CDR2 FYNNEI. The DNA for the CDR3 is TGTGCCATACTAAACGTTGCACAGGGTGTAGGCTACACCTTC. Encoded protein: CAILNVAQGVGYTF.

The CDR3 here is CASSQEGGPNTEAFF. CDR3 coding DNA: TGCGCCAGCAGCCAAGAAGGGGGGCCAAACACTGAAGCTTTCTTT. V usage is TRBV4-1 and J usage is TRBJ1-1; tentative D call: TRBD1 (6 bases). The germline V and J ends were trimmed by 0 bases and 2 bases, with 10 bases remaining between them. CDR3 size: 15 residues. From germline, CDR1 is MGHRA and CDR2 YSYEKL.

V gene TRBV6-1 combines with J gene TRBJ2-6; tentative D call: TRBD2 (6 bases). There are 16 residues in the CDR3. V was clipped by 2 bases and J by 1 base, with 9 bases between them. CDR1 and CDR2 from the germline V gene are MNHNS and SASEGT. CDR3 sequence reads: CASSESGGSGANVLTF. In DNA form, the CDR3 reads TGTGCCAGCAGTGAATCCGGGGGTTCTGGGGCCAACGTCCTGACTTTC.

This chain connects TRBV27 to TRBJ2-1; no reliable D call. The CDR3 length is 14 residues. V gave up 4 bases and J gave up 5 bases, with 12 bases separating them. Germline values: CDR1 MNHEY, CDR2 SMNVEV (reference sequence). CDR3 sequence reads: CASSYGAPDNEQFF. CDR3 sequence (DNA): TGTGCCAGCAGTTATGGCGCCCCGGACAATGAGCAGTTCTTC.

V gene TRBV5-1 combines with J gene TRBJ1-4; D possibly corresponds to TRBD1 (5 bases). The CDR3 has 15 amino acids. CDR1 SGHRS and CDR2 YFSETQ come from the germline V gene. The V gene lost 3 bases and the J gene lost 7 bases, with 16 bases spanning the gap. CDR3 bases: TGCGCCAGCAGCTCTCGAACAGGCCAGGGTGAAAAACTGTTTTTT. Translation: CASSSRTGQGEKLFF.

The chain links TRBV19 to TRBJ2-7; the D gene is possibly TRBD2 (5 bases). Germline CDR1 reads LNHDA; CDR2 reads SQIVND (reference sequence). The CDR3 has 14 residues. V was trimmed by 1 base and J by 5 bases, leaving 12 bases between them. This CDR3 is CASSIGREWDEQYF. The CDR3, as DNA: TGTGCCAGTAGTATAGGCCGGGAATGGGACGAGCAGTACTTC. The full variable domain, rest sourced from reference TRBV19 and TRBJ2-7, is DGGITQSPKYLFRKEGQNVTLSCEQNLNHDAMYWYRQDPGQGLRLIYYSQIVNDFQKGDIAEGYSVSREKKESFPLTVTSAQKNPTAFYLCASSIGREWDEQYFGPGTRLTVT.

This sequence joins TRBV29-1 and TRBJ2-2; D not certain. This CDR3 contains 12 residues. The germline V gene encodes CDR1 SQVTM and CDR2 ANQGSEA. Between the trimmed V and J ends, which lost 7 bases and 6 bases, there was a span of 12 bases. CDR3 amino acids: CSAHSVAGELFF. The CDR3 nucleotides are TGCAGCGCGCACAGTGTCGCCGGGGAGCTGTTTTTT.

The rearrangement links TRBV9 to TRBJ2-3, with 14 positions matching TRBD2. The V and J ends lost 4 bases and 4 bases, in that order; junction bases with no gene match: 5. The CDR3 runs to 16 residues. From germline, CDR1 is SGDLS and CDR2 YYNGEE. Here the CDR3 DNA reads TGTGCCAGCAGCTTCCGGACTAGCGGGGGGCCAGATACGCAGTATTTT. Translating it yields CASSFRTSGGPDTQYF.

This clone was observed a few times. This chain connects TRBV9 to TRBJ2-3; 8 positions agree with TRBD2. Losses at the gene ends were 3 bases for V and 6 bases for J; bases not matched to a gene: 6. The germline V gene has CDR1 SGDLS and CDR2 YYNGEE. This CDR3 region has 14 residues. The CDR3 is CASSGAGVTDTQYF. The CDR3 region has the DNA TGTGCCAGCAGCGGAGCGGGAGTAACGGATACGCAGTATTTT.

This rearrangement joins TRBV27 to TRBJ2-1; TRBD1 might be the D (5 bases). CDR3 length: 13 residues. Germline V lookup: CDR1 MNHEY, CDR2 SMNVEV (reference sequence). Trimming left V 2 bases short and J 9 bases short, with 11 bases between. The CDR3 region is CASSLPDMSEQFF. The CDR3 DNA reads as TGTGCCAGCAGTTTACCGGACATGAGTGAGCAGTTCTTC.

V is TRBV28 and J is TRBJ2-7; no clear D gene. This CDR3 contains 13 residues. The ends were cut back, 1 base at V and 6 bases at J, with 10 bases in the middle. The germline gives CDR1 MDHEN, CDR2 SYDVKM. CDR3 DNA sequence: TGTGCCAGCAGTTTATATACCCCGGGCGAGCAGTACTTC. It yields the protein CASSLYTPGEQYF.

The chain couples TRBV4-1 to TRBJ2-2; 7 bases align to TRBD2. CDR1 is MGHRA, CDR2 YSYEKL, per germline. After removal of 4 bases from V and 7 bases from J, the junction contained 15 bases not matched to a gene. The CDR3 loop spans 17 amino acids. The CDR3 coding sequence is TGCGCCAGCAGCCTAGAACCAGCGGGGACGGGGGTCGGGGAGCTGTTTTTT. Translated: CASSLEPAGTGVGELFF.

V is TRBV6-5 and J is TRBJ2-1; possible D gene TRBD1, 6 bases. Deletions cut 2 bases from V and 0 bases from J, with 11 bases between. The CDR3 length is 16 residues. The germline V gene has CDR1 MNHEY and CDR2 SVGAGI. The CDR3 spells CASSYGTPSSYNEQFF. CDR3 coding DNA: TGTGCCAGCAGTTACGGGACACCATCCTCCTACAATGAGCAGTTCTTC.

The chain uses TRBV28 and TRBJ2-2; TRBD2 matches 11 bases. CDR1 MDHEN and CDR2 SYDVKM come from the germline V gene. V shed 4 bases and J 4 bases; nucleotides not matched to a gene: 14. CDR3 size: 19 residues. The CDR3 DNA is TGTGCCAGCAGTTCAGAGTTAGCGGGGGGGCCTCTCGGCACCGGGGAGCTGTTTTTT. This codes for CASSSELAGGPLGTGELFF.

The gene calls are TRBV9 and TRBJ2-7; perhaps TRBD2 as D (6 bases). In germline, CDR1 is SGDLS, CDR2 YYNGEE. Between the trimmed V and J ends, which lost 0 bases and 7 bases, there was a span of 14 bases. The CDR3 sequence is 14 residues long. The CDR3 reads CASSVGGTPWEQYF. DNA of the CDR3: TGTGCCAGCAGCGTAGGTGGGACTCCTTGGGAGCAGTACTTC.

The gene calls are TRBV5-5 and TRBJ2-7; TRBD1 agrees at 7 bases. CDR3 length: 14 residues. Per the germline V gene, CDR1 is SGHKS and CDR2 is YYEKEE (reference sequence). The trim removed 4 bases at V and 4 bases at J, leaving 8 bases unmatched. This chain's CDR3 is CASSPEDRLYEQYF. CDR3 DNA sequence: TGTGCCAGCAGCCCAGAGGACAGGTTATACGAGCAGTACTTC. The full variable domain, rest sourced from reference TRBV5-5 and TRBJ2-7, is DAGVTQSPTHLIKTRGQQVTLRCSPISGHKSVSWYQQVLGQGPQFIFQYYEKEERGRGNFPDRFSARQFPNYSSELNVNALLLGDSALYLCASSPEDRLYEQYFGPGTRLTVT.

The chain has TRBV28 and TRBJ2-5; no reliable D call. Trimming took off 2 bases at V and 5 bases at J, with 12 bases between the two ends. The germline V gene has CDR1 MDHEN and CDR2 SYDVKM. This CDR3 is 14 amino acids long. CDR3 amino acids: CASSLEEGWETQYF. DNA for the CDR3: TGTGCCAGCAGTTTAGAGGAAGGTTGGGAGACCCAGTACTTC.

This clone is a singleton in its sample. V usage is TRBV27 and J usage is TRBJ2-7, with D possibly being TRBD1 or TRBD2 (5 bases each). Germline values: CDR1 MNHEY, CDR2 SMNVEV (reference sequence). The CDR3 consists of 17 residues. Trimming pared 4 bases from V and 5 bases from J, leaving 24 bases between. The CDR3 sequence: CASSYTKTGTGWHEQYF. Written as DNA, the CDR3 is TGTGCCAGCAGTTATACTAAAACGGGGACGGGATGGCACGAGCAGTACTTC.